These 20 T cell receptor beta chains came from one sample sequenced in a study of blood T cell repertoires in COVID-19. TCRdb's copy holds only in-frame clones and misses some; the assay was immunoSEQ multiplex PCR. The sample lists more than 130,000 clones, more than 80% seen once, with 8.8% in the top ten. The sequencing input was peripheral blood. These receptors were collected from a woman aged 80 or over in a cohort sampled during active or convalescent COVID-19.

The genes are TRBV28 and TRBJ1-4; 8 bases are shared with TRBD1. Germline-derived CDR1 and CDR2 are MDHEN and SYDVKM. The CDR3 spans 14 residues. V was clipped by 9 bases and J by 7 bases; unmatched bases: 10. The CDR3 here is CASRSGGASEKLFF. CDR3 in DNA: TGTGCCAGTCGATCAGGGGGCGCGAGTGAAAAACTGTTTTTT.

The chain links TRBV27 to TRBJ1-4; D perhaps matches TRBD1 (5 bases). This CDR3 region has 14 residues. Trimming left V 0 bases short and J 10 bases short, with 12 bases between. Germline CDR1 is MNHEY and CDR2 is SMNVEV (reference sequence). In DNA form, the CDR3 reads TGTGCCAGCAGTTTATCCGGTGCGGGGGGAAAACTGTTTTTT. Amino acid sequence: CASSLSGAGGKLFF. Combining the CDR3 with reference TRBV27 and TRBJ1-4 gives the whole variable domain EAQVTQNPRYLITVTGKKLTVTCSQNMNHEYMSWYRQDPGLGLRQIYYSMNVEVTDKGDVPEGYKVSRKEKRNFPLILESPSPNQTSLYFCASSLSGAGGKLFFGSGTQLSVL.

The sample holds a few counts of this clone. The rearrangement links TRBV4-1 to TRBJ2-2; 8 positions match TRBD1. The CDR3 is 16 amino acids. Germline-derived CDR1 and CDR2 are MGHRA and YSYEKL. V lost 4 bases and J lost 7; bases outside the gene matches: 11. Here the CDR3 reads CASSLLYGQGVGELFF. CDR3 coding DNA: TGCGCCAGCAGCCTCCTATATGGACAGGGCGTCGGGGAGCTGTTTTTT.

The chain has TRBV27 and TRBJ1-2; TRBD1 matches 7 bases. The CDR3 extends over 16 amino acids. V dropped 0 bases and J dropped 8; count of bases not matched to a gene: 12. The germline CDR1 and CDR2 sequences are MNHEY and SMNVEV (reference sequence). The CDR3 is CASSLSPPTGEGGYTF. Written as DNA, the CDR3 is TGTGCCAGCAGTTTATCACCCCCTACAGGGGAAGGGGGCTACACCTTC.

The rearrangement links TRBV19 to TRBJ2-1, with D possibly matching TRBD2 (5 bases). Trimming took 4 bases from V and 5 from J, leaving 12 bases between them. Looked up from germline, CDR1 is LNHDA and CDR2 is SQIVND (reference sequence). CDR3 length equals 14 residues. The CDR3 here is CASSTLLANNEQFF. The CDR3, as DNA: TGTGCCAGTAGTACACTGCTAGCTAACAATGAGCAGTTCTTC.

V usage is TRBV6-5 and J usage is TRBJ1-1; D possibly corresponds to TRBD1 (6 bases). The V gene's germline CDR1 is MNHEY and CDR2 SVGAGI. V was pared by 5 bases and J by 0 bases, with 13 bases between. There are 15 residues in the CDR3. The CDR3 DNA sequence: TGTGCCAGCAGTAAGGGGACAACCCTGAACACTGAAGCTTTCTTT. Translated, it gives CASSKGTTLNTEAFF.

V is TRBV12-3 or TRBV12-4 and J is TRBJ2-7; 8 nucleotides agree with TRBD2. The CDR3 contains 13 residues. Unmatched junction bases numbered 4, after V lost 6 bases and J lost 3 bases. Here the CDR3 DNA reads TGTGCCAGCAGCTATAGCGGGGACTACGAGCAGTACGTC. Translation: CASSYSGDYEQYV.

This chain joins TRBV7-2 and TRBJ1-5; D unclear. The CDR3 extends over 12 amino acids. The germline V gene has CDR1 SGHTA and CDR2 FQGNSA. V lost 8 bases and J lost 2, with 7 bases in between. For the CDR3, the DNA is TGTGCCAGCTCGGGTCGCAATCAGCCCCAGCATTTT. Translating gives CASSGRNQPQHF.

This chain joins TRBV18 and TRBJ2-7; TRBD2 is a possible D gene (5 bases). V was trimmed by 5 bases and J by 2 bases, leaving 10 bases between them. Per germline, CDR1 KGHSH and CDR2 LQKENI. The CDR3 loop spans 13 amino acids. Here the CDR3 reads CASSADGTYEQYV. The CDR3 DNA sequence: TGTGCCAGCTCAGCGGACGGGACCTACGAGCAGTACGTC.

The chain is built from TRBV9 and TRBJ1-2, with D hard to call. CDR1 SGDLS and CDR2 YYNGEE come from the germline V gene. Trimming pared 0 bases from V and 4 bases from J, leaving 10 bases between. The CDR3 contains 14 residues. The CDR3 sequence: CASSVGPEGYGYTF. As DNA, the CDR3 is TGTGCCAGCAGCGTAGGCCCGGAGGGCTATGGCTACACCTTC.

The chain has TRBV5-1 and TRBJ2-3; 10 bases fit TRBD2. The CDR3 contains 16 residues. The germline V gene encodes CDR1 SGHRS and CDR2 YFSETQ. After removal of 4 bases from V and 1 base from J, the junction contained 6 bases not matched to a gene. This CDR3 is CASSPLAGVGTDTQYF. For the CDR3, the DNA is TGCGCCAGCAGCCCTCTAGCGGGGGTGGGCACAGATACGCAGTATTTT.

The chain recombines TRBV7-9 with TRBJ2-3; TRBD2 matches 8 bases. Germline V gene lookup returns CDR1 SEHNR and CDR2 FQNEAQ (reference sequence). The length of the CDR3 is 16 residues. V shed 3 bases, J shed 0 bases, and the junction held 5 bases outside the gene matches. The CDR3 is CASSFLAGMSTDTQYF. In nucleotides, the CDR3 is TGTGCCAGCAGCTTTTTAGCGGGGATGAGCACAGATACGCAGTATTTT.

The chain combines TRBV28 with TRBJ2-3; D remains unclear. The length of the CDR3 is 12 residues. Deletions cut 4 bases from V and 4 bases from J, with 6 bases between. CDR1 and CDR2 (germline): MDHEN, SYDVKM. The CDR3 sequence: CASSSLPDTQYF. The CDR3 DNA reads TGTGCCAGCAGTTCACTCCCAGATACGCAGTATTTT.

This chain links TRBV14 with TRBJ1-1; D is undetermined. V was clipped by 1 base and J by 0 bases, with 6 bases between them. This CDR3 region has 14 residues. Germline CDR1 is SGHDN and CDR2 is FVKESK. As DNA, the CDR3 is TGTGCCAGCAGCCAAGGAGTAATGAACACTGAAGCTTTCTTT. Protein sequence: CASSQGVMNTEAFF. The entire variable domain, with the rest obtained from reference TRBV14 and TRBJ1-1, is as follows: EAGVTQFPSHSVIEKGQTVTLRCDPISGHDNLYWYRRVMGKEIKFLLHFVKESKQDESGMPNNRFLAERTGGTYSTLKVQPAELEDSGVYFCASSQGVMNTEAFFGQGTRLTVV.

V and J are TRBV5-1 and TRBJ2-7; D remains unclear. The CDR3 totals 15 residues. Between the trimmed V and J ends, which lost 4 bases and 3 bases, there was a span of 17 bases. CDR1 and CDR2 (germline): SGHRS, YFSETQ. In nucleotides, the CDR3 is TGCGCCAGCAGCCTGGAAGTCCCTGGCAGCTACGAGCAGTACTTC. This sequence encodes CASSLEVPGSYEQYF. The variable domain in full, completed from reference TRBV5-1 and TRBJ2-7, reads KAGVTQTPRYLIKTRGQQVTLSCSPISGHRSVSWYQQTPGQGLQFLFEYFSETQRNKGNFPGRFSGRQFSNSRSEMNVSTLELGDSALYLCASSLEVPGSYEQYFGPGTRLTVT.

The V and J genes are TRBV30 and TRBJ1-1; no definite D call. Germline assignment: CDR1 GTSNPN and CDR2 SVGIG (reference sequence). V lost 0 bases to trimming and J lost 10 bases, with 12 bases between them. The CDR3 is made up of 12 amino acids. The CDR3 DNA is TGTGCCTGGAGTGTACCCCCGGAGAGAGCTTTCTTT. Residues: CAWSVPPERAFF.

This clone was seen more than once but under ten times. The genes are TRBV5-1 and TRBJ1-1; a possible D gene is TRBD1 (6 bases). CDR1 and CDR2 from the germline V gene are SGHRS and YFSETQ. The V end was cut by 2 bases, the J end by 0 bases, with 14 bases between. This CDR3 has 16 residues. This CDR3 is CASSFVSGVMNTEAFF. The CDR3 coding sequence is TGCGCCAGCAGCTTCGTGTCAGGGGTTATGAACACTGAAGCTTTCTTT.

This clone came up a few times. The chain is built from TRBV5-1 and TRBJ2-1, with 7 bases aligning to TRBD2. V was pared by 3 bases and J by 5 bases, with 2 bases of the junction left unmatched. Germline V gene data show CDR1 as SGHRS and CDR2 as YFSETQ. CDR3 length: 13 amino acids. CDR3 region: CASSSLADNEQFF. CDR3 sequence (DNA): TGCGCCAGCAGCTCCCTAGCGGACAATGAGCAGTTCTTC. Filled out from reference TRBV5-1 and TRBJ2-1, the complete variable domain reads KAGVTQTPRYLIKTRGQQVTLSCSPISGHRSVSWYQQTPGQGLQFLFEYFSETQRNKGNFPGRFSGRQFSNSRSEMNVSTLELGDSALYLCASSSLADNEQFFGPGTRLTVL.

V is TRBV7-8 and J is TRBJ1-3; unclear D gene. Trimming removed 2 bases at V and 4 bases at J, with 3 bases between. Germline values: CDR1 SGHVS, CDR2 FQNEAQ. There are 12 residues in the CDR3. The CDR3 region is CASSLLGNTIYF. Written as DNA, the CDR3 is TGTGCCAGCAGCTTACTAGGAAACACCATATATTTT. Using reference TRBV7-8 and TRBJ1-3 for the parts outside the CDR3, the full variable domain is GAGVSQSPRYKVAKRGQDVALRCDPISGHVSLFWYQQALGQGPEFLTYFQNEAQLDKSGLPSDRFFAERPEGSVSTLKIQRTQQEDSAVYLCASSLLGNTIYFGEGSWLTVV.

The chain carries TRBV7-2 and TRBJ1-1; no clear D gene. The CDR3 is made up of 14 amino acids. CDR1 and CDR2 (germline): SGHTA, FQGNSA. Trimming cost V 5 bases and J 0 bases, with 10 bases left between them. CDR3 bases: TGTGCCAGCAGCCAAGCGGCAGTGAACACTGAAGCTTTCTTT. This sequence encodes CASSQAAVNTEAFF.